The 29 T cell receptor beta chains below come from one sample, sequenced in a study of T-cell memory formation after mild COVID-19. TCRdb re-derived calls from the 5' RACE reads in MiXCR, one entry per CDR3 protein. The sample lists about 400,000 distinct CDR3 sequences; around a quarter were seen once. The sample taken for sequencing was PBMCs or a T cell subset sorted from them (not recorded which). These receptors were taken from an adult woman who had mild COVID-19 (a few samples of this study predate the infection). Cell type and time point are not known.

The V and J genes are TRBV6-2 or TRBV6-3 and TRBJ2-7, with D possibly being TRBD1 (5 bases). Germline V lookup: CDR1 MNHEY, CDR2 SVGEGT. The ends were cut back, 5 bases at V and 4 bases at J, with 21 bases in the middle. The CDR3 covers 16 residues. CDR3 in amino acids: CASSLTGAPVGYEQYF. The CDR3 DNA sequence: TGTGCCAGCAGTCTGACTGGGGCACCCGTGGGATACGAGCAGTACTTC.

This clonotype was seen a handful of times. The chain recombines TRBV7-8 with TRBJ1-5; tentative D call: TRBD1 (5 bases). In germline, CDR1 is SGHVS, CDR2 FQNEAQ. This CDR3 has 15 amino acids. Trimming took 0 bases from V and 2 from J, leaving 8 bases between them. Here the CDR3 reads CASSLAVGGNQPQHF. The CDR3 region has the DNA TGTGCCAGCAGCTTAGCGGTAGGGGGCAATCAGCCCCAGCATTTT.

This clonotype turned up a few times. The rearrangement links TRBV9 to TRBJ2-2, with D perhaps TRBD2 (6 bases). Germline CDR1 and CDR2: SGDLS and YYNGEE. Trimming took 2 bases from V and 6 from J, leaving 11 bases between them. CDR3 length: 14 amino acids. The CDR3 loop reads CASSVSLAAGELFF. Written as DNA, the CDR3 is TGTGCCAGCAGCGTCTCCTTAGCGGCCGGGGAGCTGTTTTTT.

This clonotype was seen once. The V and J genes are TRBV11-1 and TRBJ2-3; a weak D match, TRBD2 (5 bases). Germline CDR1 SGHAT, CDR2 FQDESV (reference sequence). Trimming left V 5 bases short and J 0 bases short, with 15 bases between. The CDR3 consists of 16 residues. The CDR3 spells CASSPSASLSTDTQYF. CDR3 bases: TGTGCCAGCAGCCCCTCAGCTAGCCTCAGCACAGATACGCAGTATTTT. The variable domain in full, with the rest retrieved from reference TRBV11-1 and TRBJ2-3, is EAEVAQSPRYKITEKSQAVAFWCDPISGHATLYWYRQILGQGPELLVQFQDESVVDDSQLPKDRFSAERLKGVDSTLKIQPAELGDSAMYLCASSPSASLSTDTQYFGPGTRLTVL.

This clonotype appeared a few times. The gene calls are TRBV6-5 and TRBJ2-2; 9 nucleotides match TRBD1. Per the germline V gene, CDR1 is MNHEY and CDR2 is SVGAGI. The CDR3 runs 15 residues. The trim removed 6 bases at V and 5 bases at J, leaving 7 bases unmatched. CDR3 sequence (DNA): TGTGCCAGCAGCAAGGACAGGGGAGAGACCGGGGAGCTGTTTTTT. It specifies CASSKDRGETGELFF.

This clonotype was observed a handful of times. The chain carries TRBV3-1 and TRBJ2-1; maybe TRBD1 (5 bases). Per germline, CDR1 LGHDT and CDR2 YNNKEL (reference sequence). V lost 4 bases to trimming and J lost 4 bases, with 8 bases between them. CDR3 length equals 13 residues. The CDR3 protein is CASSPWTYNEQFF. The CDR3 DNA reads as TGTGCCAGCAGCCCGTGGACATACAATGAGCAGTTCTTC.

This clonotype was recorded a few times. CDR3 sequence reads: CASFPTSGGIYNEQFF. Written as DNA, the CDR3 is TGTGCCAGCTTCCCGACTAGCGGGGGAATTTACAATGAGCAGTTCTTC. This chain joins TRBV6-2 or TRBV6-3 and TRBJ2-1; the match to TRBD2 covers 12 bases. Trimming removed 8 bases from V and 4 bases from J; junction bases left unmatched: 9. The germline V gene encodes CDR1 MNHEY and CDR2 SVGEGT. The CDR3 length is 16 residues.

This clonotype was observed a handful of times. This chain joins TRBV7-9 and TRBJ2-7; TRBD1 or TRBD2 may be the D gene (5 bases each). Between the trimmed V and J ends, which lost 5 bases and 0 bases, there was a span of 20 bases. The CDR3 has 17 amino acids. Germline V gene lookup returns CDR1 SEHNR and CDR2 FQNEAQ (reference sequence). The CDR3 loop is CASSRTPGRKSSYEQYF. DNA for the CDR3: TGTGCCAGCAGCCGAACGCCGGGACGCAAGAGCTCCTACGAGCAGTACTTC.

The chain recombines TRBV5-1 with TRBJ2-5; 10 nucleotides align to TRBD2. Unmatched junction bases numbered 8, after V lost 4 bases and J lost 5 bases. The germline CDR1 and CDR2 sequences are SGHRS and YFSETQ. The CDR3 contains 15 residues. Written as DNA, the CDR3 is TGCGCCAGCAGCCTCCAGCGGGGGGGCAGGGAGACCCAGTACTTC. Translation gives CASSLQRGGRETQYF.

This clonotype was seen many times. J is TRBJ2-7 and V is TRBV7-6; 9 bases align to TRBD1. Trimming removed 5 bases from V and 0 bases from J; junction bases left unmatched: 5. Germline-derived CDR1 and CDR2 are SGHVS and FNYEAQ. The CDR3 is made up of 15 amino acids. The CDR3 nucleotides are TGTGCCAGCAGCCGGGGACAGGGCAGCTCCTACGAGCAGTACTTC. Amino acid sequence: CASSRGQGSSYEQYF.

The chain joins TRBV20-1 to TRBJ1-2, with D hard to call. V was shortened by 5 bases and J by 5 bases, with 15 bases between the two germline ends. Germline-derived CDR1 and CDR2 are DFQATT and SNEGSKA (reference sequence). The CDR3 has 13 residues. The CDR3 DNA reads TGCAGTGCTCTGCCCACGCACGGGTATGGCTACACCTTC. This encodes CSALPTHGYGYTF.

This rearrangement joins TRBV5-1 to TRBJ1-1; D gene ambiguous. This CDR3 is 13 amino acids long. Germline CDR1 and CDR2: SGHRS and YFSETQ. This CDR3 is CESRASLNTEAFF. The DNA for the CDR3 is TGCGAAAGTAGGGCGAGCCTGAACACTGAAGCTTTCTTT.

J is TRBJ2-5 and V is TRBV6-1; D call uncertain. CDR1 MNHNS and CDR2 SASEGT come from the germline V gene. The CDR3 has 13 residues. The V end lost 3 bases, the J end lost 4 bases, and 9 bases lay between the germline ends. CDR3: CASSEGLRETQYF. DNA of the CDR3: TGTGCCAGCAGTGAGGGCCTTCGAGAGACCCAGTACTTC.

CDR3 protein: CASSPLGRADTEAFF. The CDR3 DNA reads TGTGCCAGCAGTCCCCTGGGACGGGCGGACACTGAAGCTTTCTTT. V usage is TRBV27 and J usage is TRBJ1-1; TRBD1 might be the D (5 bases). The V and J ends lost 5 bases and 3 bases respectively, with 16 bases between them. Germline assignment: CDR1 MNHEY and CDR2 SMNVEV (reference sequence). This CDR3 comprises 15 residues.

This clonotype came up once. The chain combines TRBV4-1 with TRBJ1-5; the match to TRBD1 covers 9 bases. V shed 0 bases and J 7 bases; nucleotides not matched to a gene: 7. This CDR3 spans 16 amino acids. The germline V gene has CDR1 MGHRA and CDR2 YSYEKL. CDR3 coding DNA: TGCGCCAGCAGCCAAGATAAGGGACAGGGAAACCAGCCCCAGCATTTT. Translation: CASSQDKGQGNQPQHF.

This clonotype was counted only a few times. The chain combines TRBV29-1 with TRBJ2-1; TRBD2 aligns across 8 bases. V lost 4 bases, J lost 0 bases, and 5 bases stayed unmatched. The CDR3 has 15 amino acids. CDR1 SQVTM and CDR2 ANQGSEA come from the germline V gene. The DNA for the CDR3 is TGCAGCGTTGTTAGCGGGGCTTCCTCCTACAATGAGCAGTTCTTC. Its translation: CSVVSGASSYNEQFF.

This chain connects TRBV25-1 to TRBJ2-5, with D possibly TRBD2 on 6 matching bases. Trimming took 8 bases from V and 0 from J, leaving 13 bases between them. The CDR3 consists of 14 residues. Germline CDR1 reads MGHDK; CDR2 reads SYGVNS. The CDR3 DNA sequence: TGTGCCAGCGGTTCTAGCGCCAACCAAGAGACCCAGTACTTC. Protein: CASGSSANQETQYF.

The chain couples TRBV29-1 to TRBJ2-7; 15 positions match TRBD2. The CDR3 is 15 residues long. V dropped 3 bases and J dropped 7; count of bases not matched to a gene: 7. Germline CDR1 and CDR2: SQVTM and ANQGSEA. The CDR3: CSVDRTSGRVGEQYF. The CDR3 bases are TGCAGCGTTGACCGGACTAGCGGGAGGGTGGGTGAGCAGTACTTC.

This clonotype has a handful of counts. The chain is built from TRBV5-1 and TRBJ2-1; TRBD2 is a possible D gene (5 bases). Trimming removed 3 bases at V and 6 bases at J, with 13 bases between. The CDR3 contains 14 residues. CDR1 is SGHRS, CDR2 YFSETQ, per germline. As DNA, the CDR3 is TGCGCCAGCAGCTCCAATATCGGGGTCAATGAGCAGTTCTTC. The encoded protein is CASSSNIGVNEQFF. The full variable domain, completed using reference TRBV5-1 and TRBJ2-1, is KAGVTQTPRYLIKTRGQQVTLSCSPISGHRSVSWYQQTPGQGLQFLFEYFSETQRNKGNFPGRFSGRQFSNSRSEMNVSTLELGDSALYLCASSSNIGVNEQFFGPGTRLTVL.

The chain links TRBV7-8 to TRBJ1-2; 7 positions match TRBD1. V trimming: 5 bases; J trimming: 5 bases; junction bases outside the gene matches: 14. The CDR3 contains 16 residues. Per germline, CDR1 SGHVS and CDR2 FQNEAQ. CDR3 loop: CASSPDRIFQLYGYTF. The CDR3 nucleotides are TGTGCCAGCAGCCCGGACAGGATTTTCCAACTTTATGGCTACACCTTC.

The chain has TRBV29-1 and TRBJ2-3; TRBD2 agrees at 10 bases. The CDR3 length is 14 residues. In germline, CDR1 is SQVTM, CDR2 ANQGSEA. Trimming took 3 bases from V and 3 from J; bases not matched to a gene: 3. The CDR3 is CSVDASGRTDTQYF. In DNA form, the CDR3 reads TGCAGCGTTGATGCTAGCGGGAGAACAGATACGCAGTATTTT.

The V gene is TRBV7-2, the J gene TRBJ2-5; 10 bases align to TRBD1. The CDR3 has 15 residues. CDR1 and CDR2 from the germline V gene are SGHTA and FQGNSA. Unmatched junction bases numbered 7, after V lost 5 bases and J lost 4 bases. CDR3 protein: CASSPRTGGTETQYF. Written as DNA, the CDR3 is TGTGCCAGCAGCCCCAGGACAGGGGGAACAGAGACCCAGTACTTC. Looking up the rest from reference TRBV7-2 and TRBJ2-5 gives the full variable domain: GAGVSQSPSNKVTEKGKDVELRCDPISGHTALYWYRQSLGQGLEFLIYFQGNSAPDKSGLPSDRFSAERTGGSVSTLTIQRTQQEDSAVYLCASSPRTGGTETQYFGPGTRLLVL.

The chain has TRBV14 and TRBJ2-7; no firm D call. The CDR3 consists of 13 residues. V gave up 0 bases and J gave up 6 bases, with 9 bases separating them. Germline V lookup: CDR1 SGHDN, CDR2 FVKESK. The CDR3 region is CASSQEIQIEQYF. CDR3 DNA sequence: TGTGCCAGCAGCCAAGAGATCCAGATCGAGCAGTACTTC.

The table lists this clonotype with a count of one. This sequence joins TRBV29-1 and TRBJ1-2; D uncertain. This CDR3 has 12 amino acids. The germline gives CDR1 SQVTM, CDR2 ANQGSEA. Trimming removed 2 bases from V and 4 bases from J, with 8 bases in between. CDR3 DNA sequence: TGCAGCGTTGAAAGCACAGTCTATGGCTACACCTTC. Protein: CSVESTVYGYTF. Based on the CDR3 plus reference TRBV29-1 and TRBJ1-2, the full variable domain is SAVISQKPSRDICQRGTSLTIQCQVDSQVTMMFWYRQQPGQSLTLIATANQGSEATYESGFVIDKFPISRPNLTFSTLTVSNMSPEDSSIYLCSVESTVYGYTFGSGTRLTVV.

This chain uses TRBV7-3 with TRBJ1-1; 8 nucleotides agree with TRBD1. V lost 4 bases and J lost 1; bases outside the gene matches: 5. Germline V gene sequence: CDR1 SGHTA, CDR2 FQGTGA. This CDR3 is 15 amino acids long. The CDR3 loop reads CASSSRQGRNTEAFF. CDR3 nucleotides: TGTGCCAGCAGCTCCAGACAGGGGCGGAACACTGAAGCTTTCTTT.

The V gene is TRBV11-2, the J gene TRBJ2-5; D gene ambiguous. The germline CDR1 and CDR2 sequences are SGHAT and FQNNGV. The CDR3 covers 17 residues. Trimming stripped 1 base from V and 1 base from J, with 16 bases between. The CDR3 loop reads CASSLGVRPHVQETQYF. The CDR3, as DNA: TGTGCCAGCAGCTTAGGGGTCCGCCCGCACGTCCAAGAGACCCAGTACTTC.

The rearrangement links TRBV27 to TRBJ2-2; D gene uncertain. V lost 2 bases to trimming and J lost 2 bases, with 9 bases between them. This CDR3 spans 15 amino acids. CDR1 and CDR2 from the germline V gene are MNHEY and SMNVEV (reference sequence). CDR3 DNA: TGTGCCAGCAGTTTAGACTTTTCAAACACCGGGGAGCTGTTTTTT. Its translation is CASSLDFSNTGELFF.

The rearrangement joins TRBV7-3 to TRBJ2-7; D may be TRBD1 (6 bases). Between the trimmed V and J ends, which lost 3 bases and 0 bases, there was a span of 9 bases. Germline assignment: CDR1 SGHTA and CDR2 FQGTGA. CDR3 length: 14 residues. Written as DNA, the CDR3 is TGTGCCAGCAGCTTCGACAGGTTCTCCTACGAGCAGTACTTC. Its translation: CASSFDRFSYEQYF.

As DNA, the CDR3 is TGCGCCAGCAGCTTGGAAGCGGGTTTTGGGCAGCTATACGAGCAGTACTTC. Amino acid sequence: CASSLEAGFGQLYEQYF. The chain couples TRBV5-1 to TRBJ2-7, with D possibly TRBD2 on 6 matching bases. The V gene lost 0 bases and the J gene lost 4 bases, with 20 bases spanning the gap. Germline V lookup: CDR1 SGHRS, CDR2 YFSETQ. The CDR3 covers 17 residues.